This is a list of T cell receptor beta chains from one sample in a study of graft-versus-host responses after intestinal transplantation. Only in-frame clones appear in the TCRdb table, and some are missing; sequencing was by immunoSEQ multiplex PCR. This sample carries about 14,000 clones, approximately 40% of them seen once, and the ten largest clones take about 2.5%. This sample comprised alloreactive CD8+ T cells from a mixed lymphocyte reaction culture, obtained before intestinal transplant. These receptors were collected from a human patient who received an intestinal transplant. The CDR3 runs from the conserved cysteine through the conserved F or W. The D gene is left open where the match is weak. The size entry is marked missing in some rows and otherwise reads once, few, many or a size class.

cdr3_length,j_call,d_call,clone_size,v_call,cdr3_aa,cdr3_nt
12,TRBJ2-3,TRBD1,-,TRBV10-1,CASSGGTDTQYF,TGCGCCAGCTCAGGGGGAACGGATACGCAGTATTTT
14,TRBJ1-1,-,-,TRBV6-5,CASSPYLGNTEAFF,TGTGCCAGCAGCCCTTACTTGGGGAACACTGAAGCTTTCTTT
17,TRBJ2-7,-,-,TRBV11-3,CASSPAQYVLSWDEQYF,TGTGCCAGCAGCCCTGCCCAATACGTCCTTAGTTGGGACGAGCAGTACTTC
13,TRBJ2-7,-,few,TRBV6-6,CASSYSTVHEQYF,TGTGCCAGCAGTTACTCAACAGTCCACGAGCAGTACTTC
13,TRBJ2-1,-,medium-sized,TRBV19,CASSIGAYNEQFF,TGTGCCAGTAGTATCGGGGCGTACAATGAGCAGTTCTTC
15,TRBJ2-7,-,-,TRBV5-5,CASSLESGTPYEQYF,TGTGCCAGCAGCTTGGAATCAGGTACTCCCTACGAGCAGTACTTC
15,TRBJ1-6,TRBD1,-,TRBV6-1,CASSIGTGGNSPLHF,TGTGCCAGCAGTATTGGGACAGGGGGTAATTCACCCCTCCACTTT
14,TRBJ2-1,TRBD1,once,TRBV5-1,CASSLAGGLNEQFF,TGCGCCAGCAGCTTAGCAGGGGGCCTCAATGAGCAGTTCTTC
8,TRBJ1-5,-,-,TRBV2,CASAPQHF,TGTGCCAGCGCACCCCAGCATTTT
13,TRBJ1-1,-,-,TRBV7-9,CASSPGLNTEAFF,TGTGCCAGCAGCCCAGGCCTCAACACTGAAGCTTTCTTT
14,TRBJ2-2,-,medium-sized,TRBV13,CATSLGLRLGELFF,TGTGCCACCTCCCTGGGGTTGAGGTTAGGGGAGCTGTTTTTT
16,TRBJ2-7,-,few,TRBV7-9,CASSLDQGTSSYEQYF,TGTGCCAGCAGCTTAGATCAGGGGACCAGCTCCTACGAGCAGTACTTC
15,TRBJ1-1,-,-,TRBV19,CASSMGWGATSEAFF,TGTGCCAGTAGTATGGGGTGGGGGGCAACTAGTGAAGCTTTCTTT
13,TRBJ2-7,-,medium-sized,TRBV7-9,CASSLTSSYEQYF,TGTGCCAGCAGCCTCACGAGCTCCTACGAGCAGTACTTC
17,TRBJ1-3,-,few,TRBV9,CASSAVAPTGSGNTIYF,TGTGCCAGCAGCGCCGTCGCCCCGACAGGCTCTGGAAACACCATATATTTT
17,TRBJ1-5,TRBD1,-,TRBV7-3,CASSLNPRRGHGQPQHF,TGTGCCAGCAGCTTGAACCCCCGTAGGGGGCACGGTCAGCCCCAGCATTTT
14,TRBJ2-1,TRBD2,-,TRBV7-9,CASSPGLAYDEQFF,TGTGCCAGCAGCCCGGGACTAGCATACGATGAGCAGTTCTTC
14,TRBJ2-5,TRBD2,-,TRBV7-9,CASSISGGGETQYF,TGTGCCAGCAGCATTAGCGGGGGTGGCGAGACCCAGTACTTC